These T cell receptor beta chains were read from a single sample in a study of cytomegalovirus exposure and HLA in healthy donors. Only in-frame clones appear in the TCRdb table, and some are missing; sequencing was by immunoSEQ multiplex PCR. The table lists tens of thousands of clones, around 94% of them singletons. The material sequenced was PBMCs. These receptor sequences come from a man younger than 35 in good health and CMV-seronegative. CDR3s include the opening cysteine and the closing phenylalanine or tryptophan. The D gene is left open where the match is weak. Only part of the rows carry a size: once, few, many, or a class if the clone is expanded.

>-|TRBJ1-2|TRBV7-2|TRBD1
CASSSYRGDNGYTF
TGTGCCAGCAGCTCCTACAGGGGAGATAATGGCTACACCTTC
>-|TRBJ2-3|TRBV27|-
CASSLLLTDTQYF
TGTGCCAGCAGTTTACTCCTCACAGATACGCAGTATTTT
>-|TRBJ2-1|TRBV7-9|TRBD2
CASSWSPGTSALTEQFF
TGTGCCAGCAGCTGGTCCCCCGGGACTAGCGCCCTGACCGAGCAGTTCTTC
>once|TRBJ2-7|TRBV6-5|TRBD2
CASIATSGAYEQYF
TGTGCCAGCATCGCGACTAGCGGGGCCTACGAGCAGTACTTC
>-|TRBJ2-7|TRBV11-2|TRBD2
CASSPGTSGSFGEQYF
TGTGCCAGCAGCCCTGGGACTAGCGGGAGTTTTGGCGAGCAGTACTTC
>-|TRBJ2-2|TRBV5-4|TRBD1
CASSRSFGTVTGELFF
TGTGCCAGCAGCCGCTCGTTCGGGACAGTCACCGGGGAGCTGTTTTTT
>-|TRBJ2-7|TRBV7-9|-
CASSLGSGDSYEQYF
TGTGCCAGCAGCTTAGGCAGCGGAGACTCCTACGAGCAGTACTTC
>-|TRBJ2-1|TRBV12-5|-
CASGYSYNEQFF
TGTGCTAGTGGTTACAGCTACAATGAGCAGTTCTTC
>-|TRBJ2-3|TRBV15|TRBD1
CATSRDRQGADTQYF
TGTGCCACCAGCAGAGATCGACAGGGGGCAGATACGCAGTATTTT
>-|TRBJ2-5|TRBV28|TRBD1
CATSGRGLETQYF
TGTGCCACCTCCGGCAGGGGGCTAGAGACCCAGTACTTC
>-|TRBJ1-2|TRBV21-1|-
CASSKARWGFPRREGGYTF
TGTGCCAGCAGCAAAGCTCGTTGGGGTTTCCCCCGACGCGAGGGTGGCTACACCTTC
>-|TRBJ2-7|TRBV7-2|TRBD1
CASSFRDRGYEQYF
TGTGCCAGCAGCTTCCGCGACAGGGGCTACGAGCAGTACTTC
>-|TRBJ2-7|TRBV5-1|-
CASRLGARSYEQYF
TGCGCCAGCAGGCTAGGGGCCCGATCCTACGAGCAGTACTTC
>-|TRBJ2-4|TRBV7-2|-
CASSFIGGPQIAKNIQYF
TGTGCCAGCAGCTTCATTGGGGGCCCGCAAATAGCCAAAAACATTCAGTACTTC
>-|TRBJ1-1|TRBV14|-
CASSQEQIFTEAFF
TGTGCCAGCAGCCAAGAACAGATTTTTACTGAAGCTTTCTTT
>-|TRBJ1-3|TRBV9|-
CASSYRPGGDTIYF
TGTGCCAGCAGTTACCGACCGGGCGGGGACACCATATATTTT
>-|TRBJ1-2|TRBV6-1|-
CASSEFLLGGGGWANNYGYTF
TGTGCCAGCAGTGAATTCTTATTGGGGGGCGGGGGTTGGGCTAATAACTATGGCTACACCTTC